This T cell receptor beta chain was captured in a study of cytomegalovirus exposure and HLA in healthy donors. Study-level background: Unique TCRs from HLA-typed donors, around 93 million of them, were held in an early data release.

Overall study findings and caveats: Compared with the roughly 670-donor mean, an Asian-associated ancestry cluster reportedly had fewer N-insertions, according to a later analysis. Investigators reported 150 to 200 TCR beta chains as tied to cytomegalovirus.

V lost 8 bases and J lost 1; bases outside the gene matches: 3. The CDR3 has 15 amino acids. Looked up from germline, CDR1 is SNHLY and CDR2 is FYNNEI. Both 60 Vbeta primers and 13 Jbeta primers went into the PCR. Profiled with immunoSEQ multiplex PCR; TCRdb holds only in-frame clones, not every one. The table lists 310,000 or so clones, approximately 90% of them singletons, with about 2.3% in the top ten. On this clone: Its target is unknown.

The sequenced material came from PBMCs. The chain couples TRBV2 to TRBJ2-5; 14 positions agree with TRBD2. The sequence was obtained from a woman aged 18-29 years in good health and CMV-seronegative. CDR3 in DNA: TGTGCCAGCGGACTAGCGGGGGGTAGCCAAGAGACCCAGTACTTC. Translating it yields CASGLAGGSQETQYF. Looking up the rest from reference TRBV2 and TRBJ2-5 gives the full variable domain: EPEVTQTPSHQVTQMGQEVILRCVPISNHLYFYWYRQILGQKVEFLVSFYNNEISEKSEIFDDQFSVERPDGSNFTLKIRSTKLEDSAMYFCASGLAGGSQETQYFGPGTRLLVL.